One and the same sample provided the 14 T cell receptor beta chains below, sequenced in a study of blood T cell repertoires in COVID-19. Here immunoSEQ multiplex PCR was the method, and the copy in TCRdb shows in-frame clones only, minus some. The data contain roughly 60,000 clones, about 76% of them singletons. Sequences were obtained from peripheral blood. The receptors originated from a human donor in a cohort sampled during active COVID-19.

J is TRBJ1-2 and V is TRBV7-2, with a possible D match to TRBD1 (5 bases). Between the trimmed V and J ends, which lost 5 bases and 6 bases, there was a span of 13 bases. The V gene's germline CDR1 is SGHTA and CDR2 FQGNSA. The CDR3 has 13 amino acids. Here the CDR3 DNA reads TGTGCCAGCAGCCTTAGGGGCCGGGATGGCTACACCTTC. The encoded protein is CASSLRGRDGYTF.

CDR3 residues: CASSLDNPGDQPQHF. The CDR3 region has the DNA TGCGCCAGCAGCTTAGATAACCCCGGTGATCAGCCCCAGCATTTT. The chain has TRBV5-1 and TRBJ1-5, with no clear D. CDR3 size: 15 residues. Trimming cost V 2 bases and J 5 bases, with 14 bases left between them. The V gene's germline CDR1 is SGHRS and CDR2 YFSETQ. The whole variable domain, filled in from reference TRBV5-1 and TRBJ1-5, reads KAGVTQTPRYLIKTRGQQVTLSCSPISGHRSVSWYQQTPGQGLQFLFEYFSETQRNKGNFPGRFSGRQFSNSRSEMNVSTLELGDSALYLCASSLDNPGDQPQHFGDGTRLSIL.

The V call is TRBV13, the J call TRBJ1-2; D is unclear. V lost 5 bases and J 0 bases, leaving 10 bases between the germline ends. The CDR3 extends over 14 amino acids. Germline assignment: CDR1 PRHDT and CDR2 FYEKMQ (reference sequence). The CDR3 region is CASSQLHTNYGYTF. The CDR3 nucleotides read TGTGCCAGCAGCCAACTACATACTAACTATGGCTACACCTTC.

The chain has TRBV30 and TRBJ1-2; perhaps TRBD1 as D (6 bases). CDR1 is GTSNPN and CDR2 is SVGIG in the germline V gene (reference sequence). The ends were cut back, 4 bases at V and 2 bases at J, with 8 bases in the middle. This CDR3 comprises 12 residues. The CDR3 nucleotides read TGTGCCTGGAATCAGGGGAACTATGGCTACACCTTC. Translating it yields CAWNQGNYGYTF.

This sequence joins TRBV7-2 and TRBJ2-2; 7 nucleotides line up with TRBD1. J gave up 4 bases and V 4 bases, and 9 bases lay outside the gene matches. The CDR3 is 16 amino acids. Germline CDR1 reads SGHTA; CDR2 reads FQGNSA. CDR3 in amino acids: CASSYRDSGGTGELFF. DNA of the CDR3: TGTGCCAGCAGCTACCGGGACAGTGGGGGCACCGGGGAGCTGTTTTTT.

The gene calls are TRBV19 and TRBJ2-7; D call uncertain. CDR1 LNHDA and CDR2 SQIVND come from the germline V gene (reference sequence). This CDR3 is 16 amino acids long. Trimming shortened V by 1 base and J by 3 bases, and 16 bases separated the two germline ends. The CDR3: CASSIVSSAPNYEQYF. Written as DNA, the CDR3 is TGTGCCAGTAGTATAGTTTCGAGCGCCCCCAACTACGAGCAGTACTTC.

V and J are TRBV29-1 and TRBJ2-7, with 10 bases fitting TRBD1. CDR1 and CDR2 from the germline V gene are SQVTM and ANQGSEA. The CDR3 sequence is 13 residues long. Losses at the gene ends were 6 bases for V and 3 bases for J; bases not matched to a gene: 5. CDR3 residues: CSVGTGENYEQYF. Written as DNA, the CDR3 is TGCAGCGTAGGGACAGGGGAAAACTACGAGCAGTACTTC.

This rearrangement joins TRBV6-2 or TRBV6-3 to TRBJ2-7; 7 nucleotides line up with TRBD1. The germline V gene encodes CDR1 MNHEY and CDR2 SVGEGT. V shed 6 bases, J shed 3 bases, and the junction held 8 bases outside the gene matches. The CDR3 loop spans 14 amino acids. CDR3 nucleotide sequence: TGTGCCAGCAGCTCGGGACAGCTTTTCTACGAGCAGTACTTC. This sequence encodes CASSSGQLFYEQYF.

This clone was recorded once. The chain joins TRBV7-2 to TRBJ1-1; TRBD1 is a possible D gene (6 bases). This CDR3 region has 15 residues. The V gene lost 0 bases and the J gene lost 5 bases, with 13 bases spanning the gap. Germline values: CDR1 SGHTA, CDR2 FQGNSA. This CDR3 reads CASSLARDRKTEAFF. The DNA for the CDR3 is TGTGCCAGCAGCTTAGCAAGAGACAGGAAGACTGAAGCTTTCTTT. The full variable domain, rest sourced from reference TRBV7-2 and TRBJ1-1, is GAGVSQSPSNKVTEKGKDVELRCDPISGHTALYWYRQSLGQGLEFLIYFQGNSAPDKSGLPSDRFSAERTGGSVSTLTIQRTQQEDSAVYLCASSLARDRKTEAFFGQGTRLTVV.

This chain connects TRBV25-1 to TRBJ2-5, with D perhaps TRBD1 (6 bases). Germline CDR1 reads MGHDK; CDR2 reads SYGVNS. Trimming shortened V by 1 base and J by 10 bases, and 19 bases separated the two germline ends. The CDR3 is 15 residues long. The DNA for the CDR3 is TGTGCCAGCAGTGAATTTGGGGGCCCCCCGGGAAACCAGTACTTC. This translates into CASSEFGGPPGNQYF.

Only a few counts were recorded for this clone. The CDR3 DNA is TGTGCCTGGAGGGACAGGCACCTAGCCAAAAACATTCAGTACTTC. Protein sequence: CAWRDRHLAKNIQYF. The chain combines TRBV30 with TRBJ2-4, with TRBD1 identical over 7 bases. The trim removed 3 bases at V and 0 bases at J, leaving 5 bases unmatched. Germline V gene lookup returns CDR1 GTSNPN and CDR2 SVGIG (reference sequence). The CDR3 is 15 residues long.

This clone was seen only a few times. This chain joins TRBV19 and TRBJ1-1; D remains unclear. V was cut by 3 bases and J by 0 bases, with 5 bases left in between. This CDR3 contains 13 residues. CDR1 is LNHDA and CDR2 is SQIVND in the germline V gene (reference sequence). CDR3 in amino acids: CASSMQMNTEAFF. CDR3 DNA sequence: TGTGCCAGTAGTATGCAGATGAACACTGAAGCTTTCTTT.

This chain uses TRBV28 with TRBJ2-2, with 9 positions matching TRBD2. Germline assignment: CDR1 MDHEN and CDR2 SYDVKM. After removal of 5 bases from V and 5 bases from J, the junction contained 6 bases not matched to a gene. This CDR3 has 15 amino acids. Here the CDR3 reads CASSPGLALTGELFF. CDR3 in DNA: TGTGCCAGCAGTCCGGGACTAGCTTTAACCGGGGAGCTGTTTTTT.

The chain joins TRBV5-1 to TRBJ2-3; 7 bases map to TRBD1. The CDR3 has 16 amino acids. The V gene's germline CDR1 is SGHRS and CDR2 YFSETQ. V lost 4 bases and J lost 2; bases outside the gene matches: 10. In DNA form, the CDR3 reads TGCGCCAGCAGCGTGAGCCCGGGACAGACCACAGATACGCAGTATTTT. This sequence encodes CASSVSPGQTTDTQYF.